This T cell receptor beta chain was recorded in a study of blood T cell repertoires in COVID-19. Study details: Material from acute and convalescent COVID-19 was sourced from the United States, Italy and Spain. PBMCs, B-cell-depleted T cells, or T cells provided the cDNA or gDNA that made up the material.

Sequencing was performed with immunoSEQ multiplex PCR; in TCRdb, only in-frame clones are kept and a portion is missing. Among a few hundred thousand clones listed, 80% to 90% were seen once. Trimming took 3 bases from V and 8 from J, leaving 13 bases between them. The CDR3 sequence is 14 residues long. Germline lookup yields CDR1 LNHNV and CDR2 YYDKDF (reference sequence). Cohorts were assigned according to the clinical history that participants reported. Two negative PCRs, clearance, or symptom resolution characterized the recovered Cohort 3 donors. This sequence joins TRBV15 and TRBJ1-4, with a possible D match to TRBD1 (5 bases). This clonotype was sampled from a man in his thirties or forties who had recovered from COVID-19. Sequencing was done on a sample of PBMCs or T cells enriched from blood (not recorded which). CDR3 loop: CATSSPGVGEKLFF. CDR3 DNA: TGTGCCACCAGCAGCCCGGGGGTCGGGGAAAAACTGTTTTTT.